The 10 T cell receptor beta chains listed next were all sequenced from one sample in a study of cytomegalovirus exposure and HLA in healthy donors. Profiled with immunoSEQ multiplex PCR; TCRdb holds only in-frame clones, not every one. The data show approximately 300,000 clones, with 86% seen just once and over 0.8% held by the top ten. The sample taken for sequencing was PBMCs. The origin of the receptors is a young woman in good health and CMV-seronegative.

The V and J genes are TRBV28 and TRBJ2-5; 11 nucleotides line up with TRBD2. The V and J ends lost 8 bases and 1 base, in that order; junction bases with no gene match: 6. CDR3 length: 15 residues. The germline gives CDR1 MDHEN, CDR2 SYDVKM. CDR3 amino acids: CASGELAGVQETQYF. The CDR3 nucleotides read TGTGCCAGCGGAGAACTAGCGGGGGTCCAAGAGACCCAGTACTTC.

This clone appeared a single time. This chain uses TRBV5-1 with TRBJ2-2, with TRBD2 matching over 10 bases. Germline CDR1 is SGHRS and CDR2 is YFSETQ. There are 18 residues in the CDR3. J gave up 4 bases and V 4 bases, and 13 bases lay outside the gene matches. This CDR3 reads CASSPWGASSGSTGELFF. The CDR3 nucleotides read TGCGCCAGCAGCCCATGGGGTGCGTCTAGCGGGAGCACCGGGGAGCTGTTTTTT.

This sequence joins TRBV18 and TRBJ1-2; 10 bases map to TRBD1. V dropped 3 bases and J dropped 8; count of bases not matched to a gene: 15. Germline V CDR1 and CDR2: KGHSH, LQKENI. There are 17 residues in the CDR3. The CDR3 coding sequence is TGTGCCAGCTCACCCTCCTATAGGGACAGGGGAGGGCGAGGCTACACCTTC. It translates to CASSPSYRDRGGRGYTF.

V is TRBV5-1 and J is TRBJ2-1; 14 bases align to TRBD2. The CDR3 contains 18 residues. With 3 bases clipped from V and 2 bases from J, the junction kept 7 bases outside the gene matches. Germline assignment: CDR1 SGHRS and CDR2 YFSETQ. The CDR3: CASSSPGTSGGPYNEQFF. In nucleotides, the CDR3 is TGCGCCAGCAGCTCACCCGGGACTAGCGGGGGCCCCTACAATGAGCAGTTCTTC.

CDR3 DNA sequence: TGTGCCAGCAGTACTGACAGTGGCAATCAGCCCCAGCATTTT. This encodes CASSTDSGNQPQHF. V usage is TRBV6-1 and J usage is TRBJ1-5, with a weak D call TRBD1 (5 bases). Germline lookup yields CDR1 MNHNS and CDR2 SASEGT. The germline V and J ends were trimmed by 5 bases and 2 bases, with 10 bases remaining between them. CDR3 size: 14 residues.

V gene TRBV9 combines with J gene TRBJ1-2, with D perhaps matching TRBD1 (5 bases). This CDR3 is 13 amino acids long. The germline V gene encodes CDR1 SGDLS and CDR2 YYNGEE. V was pared by 0 bases and J by 2 bases, with 5 bases between. The CDR3 nucleotides are TGTGCCAGCAGCGTAGCAGGGAACTATGGCTACACCTTC. Translation: CASSVAGNYGYTF. Full variable domain (rest looked up from reference TRBV9 and TRBJ1-2): DSGVTQTPKHLITATGQRVTLRCSPRSGDLSVYWYQQSLDQGLQFLIQYYNGEERAKGNILERFSAQQFPDLHSELNLSSLELGDSALYFCASSVAGNYGYTFGSGTRLTVV.

The sample holds one count of this clone. This chain uses TRBV19 with TRBJ1-3; TRBD1 matches 9 bases. CDR1 and CDR2 (germline): LNHDA, SQIVND (reference sequence). The trim removed 4 bases at V and 4 bases at J, leaving 8 bases unmatched. The CDR3 covers 16 residues. CDR3 sequence reads: CASSTKGTGSGNTIYF. In DNA, the CDR3 is TGTGCCAGTAGTACGAAAGGGACAGGGTCCGGAAACACCATATATTTT.

This clone occurred once. The chain recombines TRBV9 with TRBJ1-1, with 7 bases matching TRBD1. Losses at the gene ends were 3 bases for V and 4 bases for J; bases not matched to a gene: 6. The CDR3 length is 14 residues. CDR1 and CDR2 from the germline V gene are SGDLS and YYNGEE. Written as DNA, the CDR3 is TGTGCCAGCAGCGCTCGACAGGGATTCACTGAAGCTTTCTTT. It encodes CASSARQGFTEAFF.

This chain uses TRBV28 with TRBJ2-7; TRBD2 matches at 10 bases. Germline values: CDR1 MDHEN, CDR2 SYDVKM. This CDR3 spans 15 amino acids. With 7 bases clipped from V and 4 bases from J, the junction kept 10 bases outside the gene matches. Written as DNA, the CDR3 is TGTGCCAGCAAATTGTGGGGACTAGCGTCTTACGAGCAGTACTTC. It codes for CASKLWGLASYEQYF.

This sequence joins TRBV9 and TRBJ2-1; D might be TRBD2 (6 bases). Per the germline V gene, CDR1 is SGDLS and CDR2 is YYNGEE. Trimming stripped 3 bases from V and 9 bases from J, with 22 bases between. The CDR3 consists of 16 residues. As DNA, the CDR3 is TGTGCCAGCAGCGGCGGGACTCCCTCCTACAATGGTGAGCAGTTCTTC. Encoded protein: CASSGGTPSYNGEQFF.